This T cell receptor beta chain was recorded in a study of cytomegalovirus exposure and HLA in healthy donors. Findings and limits, study-wide: The listing of 150 to 200 TCR beta chains classed them as cytomegalovirus-associated. Under in vitro conditions, a few CMV-associated chains were confirmed as specific for CMV antigens. Some public TCRs appeared in many individuals, while most sequences were rare.

V shed 1 base and J 2 bases; nucleotides not matched to a gene: 5. Germline lookup yields CDR1 SGHNT and CDR2 YYREEE (reference sequence). This CDR3 contains 16 residues. Worth noting for this clone: Its antigen is undetermined.

Sequencing was performed with immunoSEQ multiplex PCR; in TCRdb, only in-frame clones are kept and a portion is missing. The sample carries roughly 270,000 clones, 88% recorded once. The donors were members of the validation cohort comprising roughly 130 subjects, separate from the roughly 730-subject first cohort. The chain has TRBV5-4 and TRBJ2-3, with 9 positions matching TRBD2. This receptor was identified in a woman aged 18-29 years in good health and CMV-seronegative. Sequences were obtained from PBMCs. This CDR3 is CASSLRLAGYTDTQYF. The DNA of the CDR3 is TGTGCCAGCAGCTTGCGGCTAGCGGGGTACACAGATACGCAGTATTTT.